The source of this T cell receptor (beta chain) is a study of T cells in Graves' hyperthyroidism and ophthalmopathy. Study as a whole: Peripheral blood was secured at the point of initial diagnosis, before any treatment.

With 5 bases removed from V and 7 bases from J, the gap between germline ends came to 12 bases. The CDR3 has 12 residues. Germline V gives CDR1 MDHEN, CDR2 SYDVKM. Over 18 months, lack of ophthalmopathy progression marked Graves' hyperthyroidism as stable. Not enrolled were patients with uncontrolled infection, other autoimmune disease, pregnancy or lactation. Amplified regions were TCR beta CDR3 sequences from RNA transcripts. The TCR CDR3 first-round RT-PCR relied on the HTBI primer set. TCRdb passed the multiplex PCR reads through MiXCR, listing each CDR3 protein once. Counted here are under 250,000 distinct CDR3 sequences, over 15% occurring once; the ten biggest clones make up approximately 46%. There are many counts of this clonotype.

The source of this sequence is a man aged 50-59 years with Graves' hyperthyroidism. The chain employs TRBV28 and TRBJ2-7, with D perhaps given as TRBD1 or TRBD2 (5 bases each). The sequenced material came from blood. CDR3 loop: CASSQRGREQYF. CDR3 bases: TGTGCCAGCAGTCAGAGGGGCCGTGAGCAGTACTTC.